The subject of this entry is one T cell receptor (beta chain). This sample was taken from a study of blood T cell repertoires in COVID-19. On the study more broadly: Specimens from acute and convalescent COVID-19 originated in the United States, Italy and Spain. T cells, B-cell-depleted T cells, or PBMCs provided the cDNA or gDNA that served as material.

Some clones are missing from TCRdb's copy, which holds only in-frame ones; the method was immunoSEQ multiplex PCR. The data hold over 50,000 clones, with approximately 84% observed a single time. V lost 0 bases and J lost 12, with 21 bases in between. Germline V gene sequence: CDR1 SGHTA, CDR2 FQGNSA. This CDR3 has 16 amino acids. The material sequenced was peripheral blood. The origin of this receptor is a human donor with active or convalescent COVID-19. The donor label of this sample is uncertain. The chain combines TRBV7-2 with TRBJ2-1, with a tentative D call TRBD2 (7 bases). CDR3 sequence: CASSLAGAGKRGGQFF. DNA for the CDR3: TGTGCCAGCAGCTTAGCTGGAGCGGGGAAAAGGGGGGGGCAGTTCTTC.